Listed here are 23 T cell receptor beta chains from one sample, sequenced in a study of cytomegalovirus exposure and HLA in healthy donors. It was with 60 Vbeta and 13 Jbeta primers that the PCR ran. The table came from immunoSEQ multiplex PCR; TCRdb's copy has only in-frame clones and leaves some out. Here the sample spans 95,000 to 150,000 clones, 75% to 85% being singletons. Sequenced sample: PBMCs. The source is a woman in her forties or fifties in good health and CMV-seropositive.

CDR3 in amino acids: CASKLDSGTDTQYF. CDR3 DNA: TGTGCCAGCAAGCTGGACAGCGGCACAGATACGCAGTATTTT. The V call is TRBV19, the J call TRBJ2-3; a possible D gene is TRBD1 (6 bases). Germline V gene sequence: CDR1 LNHDA, CDR2 SQIVND (reference sequence). V lost 9 bases to trimming and J lost 1 base, with 14 bases between them. The CDR3 is 14 amino acids. Supplemented by reference TRBV19 and TRBJ2-3, the full variable domain reads DGGITQSPKYLFRKEGQNVTLSCEQNLNHDAMYWYRQDPGQGLRLIYYSQIVNDFQKGDIAEGYSVSREKKESFPLTVTSAQKNPTAFYLCASKLDSGTDTQYFGPGTRLTVL.

The rearrangement links TRBV13 to TRBJ1-2; 11 nucleotides align to TRBD1. Germline V CDR1 and CDR2: PRHDT, FYEKMQ (reference sequence). With 5 bases clipped from V and 1 base from J, the junction kept 12 bases outside the gene matches. The length of the CDR3 is 18 residues. DNA for the CDR3: TGTGCCAGCAGCCCCACCCCGGGACAGGGGGTGCGTAACTATGGCTACACCTTC. Translation: CASSPTPGQGVRNYGYTF. The whole variable domain, remainder taken from reference TRBV13 and TRBJ1-2, is AAGVIQSPRHLIKEKRETATLKCYPIPRHDTVYWYQQGPGQDPQFLISFYEKMQSDKGSIPDRFSAQQFSDYHSELNMSSLELGDSALYFCASSPTPGQGVRNYGYTFGSGTRLTVV.

The CDR3 nucleotides read TGTGCCAGCAGCCAGGACAGGGATCAGCCCCAGCATTTT. Amino acid sequence: CASSQDRDQPQHF. This sequence joins TRBV7-2 and TRBJ1-5; TRBD1 matches at 8 bases. J lost 5 bases, V lost 5 bases, and 2 bases had no gene match. Looked up from germline, CDR1 is SGHTA and CDR2 is FQGNSA. The CDR3 runs to 13 residues.

The chain couples TRBV27 to TRBJ2-2; the D gene is possibly TRBD2 (6 bases). Between the trimmed V and J ends, which lost 4 bases and 4 bases, there was a span of 16 bases. This CDR3 region has 16 residues. CDR1 MNHEY and CDR2 SMNVEV come from the germline V gene (reference sequence). CDR3 bases: TGTGCCAGCAGTTCCTGGGGGGAAACGGGCACCGGGGAGCTGTTTTTT. Translating gives CASSSWGETGTGELFF.

This chain connects TRBV7-2 to TRBJ2-3, with D maybe TRBD2 (6 bases). CDR3 length: 13 residues. The germline V gene encodes CDR1 SGHTA and CDR2 FQGNSA. Trimming took off 3 bases at V and 3 bases at J, with 7 bases between the two ends. The CDR3 nucleotides read TGTGCCAGCAGCTTCGGAGGGACAGATACGCAGTATTTT. This encodes CASSFGGTDTQYF.

This clone was recorded a few times. The V and J genes are TRBV25-1 and TRBJ2-5; D is undetermined. The DNA end is more similar to TRBJ2-7, so the J call may be wrong. This CDR3 comprises 11 residues. CDR1 is MGHDK and CDR2 is SYGVNS in the germline V gene. The DNA of the CDR3 is TGTGCCAGCAGGTATTCCTACGAGCAGTACTTC. Translated, it gives CASRYSYEQYF.

The chain uses TRBV7-9 and TRBJ1-4; D call uncertain. V shed 4 bases and J shed 7 bases, with 19 bases lying between them. Germline V CDR1 and CDR2: SEHNR, FQNEAQ (reference sequence). The CDR3 sequence is 16 residues long. CDR3 residues: CASSSVTRGDGEKLFF. The CDR3 DNA reads TGTGCCAGCAGCTCTGTGACACGGGGAGATGGTGAAAAACTGTTTTTT.

This chain connects TRBV4-1 to TRBJ1-2, with D tentatively TRBD1 (5 bases). The CDR3 contains 19 residues. Germline V gene lookup returns CDR1 MGHRA and CDR2 YSYEKL. V was pared by 3 bases and J by 2 bases, with 25 bases between. This CDR3 reads CASSQMRGGSLDRNYGYTF. The CDR3 DNA is TGCGCCAGCAGCCAGATGCGGGGGGGAAGTCTCGACAGAAACTATGGCTACACCTTC.

This rearrangement joins TRBV7-2 to TRBJ2-3; TRBD2 agrees at 14 bases. The CDR3 sequence is 16 residues long. Germline V CDR1 and CDR2: SGHTA, FQGNSA. V trimming: 5 bases; J trimming: 3 bases; junction bases outside the gene matches: 4. The CDR3, as DNA: TGTGCCAGCAGCCTGGGACTAGCGGGAGTAACAGATACGCAGTATTTT. It translates to CASSLGLAGVTDTQYF.

This chain connects TRBV10-3 to TRBJ1-3, with 12 nucleotides matching TRBD1. Trimming cost V 6 bases and J 1 base; bases outside gene matches: 7. CDR1 and CDR2 (germline): ENHRY, SYGVKD. This CDR3 region has 17 residues. CDR3 region: CAISPEGQGASGNTIYF. CDR3 DNA sequence: TGTGCCATCAGCCCTGAGGGACAGGGGGCTTCTGGAAACACCATATATTTT.

This clone was seen just once. The chain employs TRBV6-9 and TRBJ1-1, with D tentatively TRBD1 (5 bases). Germline V gene sequence: CDR1 MNHGY, CDR2 SVAAGI. The CDR3 consists of 16 residues. Trimming cost V 4 bases and J 0 bases, with 15 bases left between them. CDR3 nucleotide sequence: TGTGCCAGCAGTTGCCACCCCAGGGATTTGAACACTGAAGCTTTCTTT. Encoded protein: CASSCHPRDLNTEAFF.

Concerning this clone: The same CDR3 is also encoded by other DNA sequences in this sample. The chain has TRBV18 and TRBJ2-7; TRBD1 might be the D (6 bases). The V and J ends lost 2 bases and 4 bases respectively, with 12 bases between them. Germline lookup yields CDR1 KGHSH and CDR2 LQKENI. This CDR3 comprises 14 residues. The CDR3: CASSPGTSAYEQYF. DNA of the CDR3: TGTGCCAGCTCACCAGGGACAAGCGCTTACGAGCAGTACTTC.

The V gene is TRBV30, the J gene TRBJ2-3, with 9 bases fitting TRBD2. The J segment lost 1 base and the V segment lost 8 bases, leaving 4 bases of the junction unmatched. This CDR3 has 13 amino acids. Germline lookup yields CDR1 GTSNPN and CDR2 SVGIG (reference sequence). CDR3 amino acids: CAQTSGGTDTQYF. The CDR3 DNA is TGTGCCCAGACTAGCGGAGGCACAGATACGCAGTATTTT.

This rearrangement joins TRBV7-8 to TRBJ2-1; 10 bases fit TRBD1. The trim removed 2 bases at V and 7 bases at J, leaving 5 bases unmatched. The CDR3 has 15 amino acids. From germline, CDR1 is SGHVS and CDR2 FQNEAQ. The CDR3 coding sequence is TGTGCCAGCAGCTTACTCCGGGACAGGGGAAATGAGCAGTTCTTC. It is translated as CASSLLRDRGNEQFF.

The chain is built from TRBV27 and TRBJ2-2; tentative D call: TRBD2 (6 bases). The V gene lost 1 base and the J gene lost 3 bases, with 9 bases spanning the gap. The CDR3 runs to 15 residues. Germline CDR1 and CDR2: MNHEY and SMNVEV (reference sequence). The CDR3 coding sequence is TGTGCCAGCAGTTTATGGCGGGGTCACACCGGGGAGCTGTTTTTT. It specifies CASSLWRGHTGELFF.

The sample holds one count of this clone. CDR3 DNA sequence: TGTGCCAGCAGCTTAGGGACAGTCTTTTCTGGAAACACCATATATTTT. This gives the protein CASSLGTVFSGNTIYF. This chain joins TRBV7-8 and TRBJ1-3; D might be TRBD1 (6 bases). The CDR3 is 16 amino acids. Germline assignment: CDR1 SGHVS and CDR2 FQNEAQ. The germline V and J ends were trimmed by 1 base and 1 base, with 11 bases remaining between them.

The chain uses TRBV2 and TRBJ2-5; 7 bases fit TRBD1. Germline values: CDR1 SNHLY, CDR2 FYNNEI. The CDR3 sequence is 13 residues long. Trimming took 4 bases from V and 1 from J; bases not matched to a gene: 0. CDR3 region: CASSGQGQETQYF. In DNA, the CDR3 is TGTGCCAGCAGTGGACAGGGCCAAGAGACCCAGTACTTC.

The gene calls are TRBV30 and TRBJ2-2; D is unclear. V lost 4 bases to trimming and J lost 8 bases, with 8 bases between them. CDR1 and CDR2 from the germline V gene are GTSNPN and SVGIG (reference sequence). The length of the CDR3 is 11 residues. The CDR3 coding sequence is TGTGCCTGGAATAATCTGGGGGAGCTGTTTTTT. It codes for CAWNNLGELFF.

The gene calls are TRBV10-3 and TRBJ1-2; 7 nucleotides agree with TRBD1. The V gene's germline CDR1 is ENHRY and CDR2 SYGVKD. This CDR3 comprises 13 residues. J was trimmed by 8 bases and V by 6 bases; bases with no gene match: 9. Here the CDR3 DNA reads TGTGCCATCAGCCTCGACAGGGCCTTCGGCTACACCTTC. It encodes CAISLDRAFGYTF.

The chain has TRBV11-2 and TRBJ2-7; 7 nucleotides line up with TRBD1. This CDR3 contains 14 residues. The V gene's germline CDR1 is SGHAT and CDR2 FQNNGV. The J segment lost 5 bases and the V segment lost 2 bases, leaving 6 bases of the junction unmatched. For the CDR3, the DNA is TGTGCCAGCAGCTTAAAAGAGACAGGGAACGAGCAGTACTTC. Residues: CASSLKETGNEQYF.

The chain links TRBV2 to TRBJ2-4; weak D call: TRBD2 (6 bases). The CDR3 has 16 amino acids. Trimming cost V 5 bases and J 0 bases, with 14 bases left between them. The V gene's germline CDR1 is SNHLY and CDR2 FYNNEI. DNA of the CDR3: TGTGCCAGCAGTCCCCCGGGGACTCTAGCCAAAAACATTCAGTACTTC. It specifies CASSPPGTLAKNIQYF.

The CDR3 is CASRLSATDTEAFF. Here the CDR3 DNA reads TGTGCCAGTCGTCTGTCAGCGACGGACACTGAAGCTTTCTTT. This chain joins TRBV7-6 and TRBJ1-1; D remains unclear. Germline V gene lookup returns CDR1 SGHVS and CDR2 FNYEAQ. There are 14 residues in the CDR3. V lost 9 bases and J lost 3, with 17 bases in between.

The chain employs TRBV6-6 and TRBJ2-7; D is perhaps TRBD2 (5 bases). The CDR3 runs to 13 residues. From germline, CDR1 is MNHNY and CDR2 SVGAGI (reference sequence). Trimming cost V 0 bases and J 4 bases, with 7 bases left between them. CDR3 residues: CASSYSEGYEQYF. The CDR3 DNA reads as TGTGCCAGCAGTTACTCAGAGGGTTACGAGCAGTACTTC.